This TCR beta chain was captured by sequencing in a study of cytomegalovirus exposure and HLA in healthy donors. PCR involved 60 Vbeta and 13 Jbeta primers. Original processing methods: Per a later analysis, the number of unique TCR beta chains was roughly 87 million, of which 9 million to 14 million were shared. The method was immunoSEQ multiplex PCR; TCRdb's version includes in-frame clones alone and lacks a portion of them. For V, J and clone size, that table is used; D and trimming come from the DNA. In the table there are under 300,000 clones, around 81% of which are singletons. The CDR3 sequence is 14 residues long. CDR1 and CDR2 (germline): LNHDA, SQIVND (reference sequence). V gave up 5 bases and J gave up 3 bases; unmatched junction bases: 6. With respect to this clone: Its specificity is not known.

It was healthy bone marrow donors who served as donors. Study-level points and caveats: Accounts indicate the classifier identified cytomegalovirus status with strong specificity and sensitivity. Reported findings show TCR beta sequences accurately forecast HLA-A and HLA-B alleles in most subjects.

This clonotype was obtained from a woman in her sixties in good health and CMV-seropositive. Sequencing was done on a sample of PBMCs. This chain connects TRBV19 to TRBJ2-7; 8 bases are a match to TRBD1. For the CDR3, the DNA is TGTGCCAGTAGTGCCATGACAGGGGACTACGAGCAGTACTTC. It codes for CASSAMTGDYEQYF.